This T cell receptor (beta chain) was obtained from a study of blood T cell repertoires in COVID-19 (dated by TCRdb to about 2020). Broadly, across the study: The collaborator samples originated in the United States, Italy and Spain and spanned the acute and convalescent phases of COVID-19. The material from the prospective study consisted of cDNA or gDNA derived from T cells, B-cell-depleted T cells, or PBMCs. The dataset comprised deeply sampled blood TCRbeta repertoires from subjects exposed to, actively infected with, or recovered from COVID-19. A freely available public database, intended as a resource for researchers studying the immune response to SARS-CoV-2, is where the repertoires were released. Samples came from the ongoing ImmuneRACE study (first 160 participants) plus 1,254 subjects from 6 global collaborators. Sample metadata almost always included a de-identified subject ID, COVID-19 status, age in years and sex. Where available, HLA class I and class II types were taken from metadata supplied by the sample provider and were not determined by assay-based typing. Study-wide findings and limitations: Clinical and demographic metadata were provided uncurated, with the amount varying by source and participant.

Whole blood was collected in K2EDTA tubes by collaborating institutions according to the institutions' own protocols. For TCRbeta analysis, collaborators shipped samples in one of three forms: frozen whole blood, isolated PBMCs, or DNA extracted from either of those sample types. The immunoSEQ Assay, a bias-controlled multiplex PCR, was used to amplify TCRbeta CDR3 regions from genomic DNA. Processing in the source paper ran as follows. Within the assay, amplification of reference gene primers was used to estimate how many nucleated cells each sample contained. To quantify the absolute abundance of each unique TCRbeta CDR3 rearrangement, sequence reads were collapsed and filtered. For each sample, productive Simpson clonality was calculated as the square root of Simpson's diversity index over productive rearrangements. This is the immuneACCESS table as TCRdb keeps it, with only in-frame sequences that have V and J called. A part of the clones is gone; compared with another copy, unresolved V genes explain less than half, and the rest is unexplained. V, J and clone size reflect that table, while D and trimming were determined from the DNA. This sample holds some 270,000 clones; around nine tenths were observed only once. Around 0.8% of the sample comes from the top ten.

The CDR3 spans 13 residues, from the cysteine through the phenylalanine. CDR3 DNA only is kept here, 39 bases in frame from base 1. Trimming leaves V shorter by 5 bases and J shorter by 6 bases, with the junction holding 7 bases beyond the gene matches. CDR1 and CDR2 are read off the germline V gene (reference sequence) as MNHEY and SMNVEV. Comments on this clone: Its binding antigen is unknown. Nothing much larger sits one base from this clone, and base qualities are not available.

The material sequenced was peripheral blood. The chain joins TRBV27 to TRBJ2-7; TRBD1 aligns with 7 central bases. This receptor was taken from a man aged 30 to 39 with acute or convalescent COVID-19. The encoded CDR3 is CASSPSTGFEQYF. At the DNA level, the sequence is TGTGCCAGCAGTCCTTCGACAGGGTTCGAGCAGTACTTC.